The clone carrying this TCR beta chain came up a few times. Its matching antigen is unknown. The data are from a study of a mutant IDH1 vaccine in newly diagnosed glioma. In the study overall: Treated patients were approximately 62% male, roughly 38% female, mean age about 41 years. Every participant had undergone radiotherapy, temozolomide, or both before, and most underwent both. Regarding the study as a whole: Overall, 90% to 95% of patients had vaccine-induced immune responses.

Trimming cost V 0 bases and J 9 bases, with 15 bases left between them. From germline, CDR1 is LNHDA and CDR2 SQIVND (reference sequence). This CDR3 comprises 14 residues. Repertoires were generated with immunoSEQ multiplex PCR, while TCRdb's copy carries only in-frame clones and drops some. The profile shows 85,000 to 100,000 clones, 80% to 90% of them singletons. The time point denotes: baseline, week 1 (first vaccination visit). Treatment denoted: pre-vaccination baseline after standard-of-care therapy. The chain recombines TRBV19 with TRBJ2-7; D is perhaps TRBD1 or TRBD2 (5 bases each). Sequencing used PBMCs, obtained from a glioma patient treated with radiotherapy, temozolomide or both. The TCR comes from a woman aged 50 to 60 with glioma. The CDR3 protein is CASSIERTGTVQYF. As DNA, the CDR3 is TGTGCCAGTAGTATAGAACGAACCGGGACGGTGCAGTACTTC.